The 21 T cell receptor beta chains listed next were all sequenced from one sample in a study of blood T cell repertoires in COVID-19. Only in-frame clones appear in the TCRdb table, and some are missing; sequencing was by immunoSEQ multiplex PCR. There are fewer than 120,000 clones in the sample; about 85% occur only once, and around 5.1% lies in the top ten. The source material was peripheral blood. These receptors all stem from a human donor in a cohort sampled during active COVID-19.

The chain is built from TRBV7-3 and TRBJ2-5; a possible D gene is TRBD1 (5 bases). Trimming took off 2 bases at V and 4 bases at J, with 8 bases between the two ends. The V gene's germline CDR1 is SGHTA and CDR2 FQGTGA. The CDR3 spans 13 residues. CDR3 protein: CASSLQGRETQYF. In DNA, the CDR3 is TGTGCCAGCAGCTTACAGGGCCGAGAGACCCAGTACTTC.

CDR3 in amino acids: CASSFNRGYSDTQYF. The CDR3 DNA sequence: TGTGCCAGCAGCTTCAACAGGGGTTATTCAGATACGCAGTATTTT. The chain recombines TRBV11-2 with TRBJ2-3, with TRBD1 matching 7 bases. CDR3 length equals 15 residues. V was pared by 3 bases and J by 4 bases, with 7 bases of the junction left unmatched. Germline CDR1 reads SGHAT; CDR2 reads FQNNGV.

This chain connects TRBV5-1 to TRBJ1-1; D remains unclear. V lost 4 bases and J 1 base, leaving 14 bases between the germline ends. Germline V gives CDR1 SGHRS, CDR2 YFSETQ. This CDR3 contains 15 residues. The CDR3 spells CASSPLGRANTEAFF. CDR3 bases: TGCGCCAGCAGCCCCTTGGGGAGGGCGAACACTGAAGCTTTCTTT.

The V call is TRBV2, the J call TRBJ1-2, with D possibly being TRBD1 (5 bases). Germline V gene data show CDR1 as SNHLY and CDR2 as FYNNEI. The CDR3 is 17 amino acids. Trimming stripped 1 base from V and 6 bases from J, with 21 bases between. CDR3 sequence reads: CASSEGRGLRGLDGYTF. The CDR3 DNA reads as TGTGCCAGCAGTGAAGGCCGGGGGTTACGGGGTCTCGATGGCTACACCTTC.

The count of this clone is one. This chain connects TRBV5-4 to TRBJ1-4, with 7 nucleotides matching TRBD1. With V trimmed by 7 bases and J by 5 bases, 8 bases remained unmatched. Per germline, CDR1 SGHNT and CDR2 YYREEE (reference sequence). The CDR3 has 14 amino acids. CDR3 in amino acids: CASGIGTENEKLFF. CDR3 DNA sequence: TGTGCCAGCGGAATAGGGACAGAAAATGAAAAACTGTTTTTT.

This chain links TRBV2 with TRBJ2-3, with 10 bases fitting TRBD2. The J segment lost 3 bases and the V segment lost 6 bases, leaving 6 bases of the junction unmatched. The CDR3 runs 15 residues. The V gene's germline CDR1 is SNHLY and CDR2 FYNNEI. CDR3 sequence: CASSMALAGTDTQYF. DNA for the CDR3: TGTGCCAGCAGCATGGCACTAGCGGGAACAGATACGCAGTATTTT. Based on the CDR3 plus reference TRBV2 and TRBJ2-3, the full variable domain is EPEVTQTPSHQVTQMGQEVILRCVPISNHLYFYWYRQILGQKVEFLVSFYNNEISEKSEIFDDQFSVERPDGSNFTLKIRSTKLEDSAMYFCASSMALAGTDTQYFGPGTRLTVL.

In this sample, this clone turned up a few times. The chain carries TRBV9 and TRBJ1-5; D possibly corresponds to TRBD1 (5 bases). The ends were cut back, 0 bases at V and 7 bases at J, with 11 bases in the middle. Germline loops: CDR1 SGDLS, CDR2 YYNGEE. This CDR3 spans 14 amino acids. The CDR3 loop reads CASSVGGVGQPQHF. The CDR3 DNA reads as TGTGCCAGCAGCGTAGGGGGGGTCGGGCAGCCCCAGCATTTT.

The chain combines TRBV6-6 with TRBJ1-4; the D gene is possibly TRBD1 (5 bases). This CDR3 comprises 12 residues. From germline, CDR1 is MNHNY and CDR2 SVGAGI (reference sequence). V was clipped by 6 bases and J by 12 bases, with 14 bases between them. This chain's CDR3 is CASRGTVRELFF. CDR3 DNA: TGTGCCAGCAGGGGGACTGTTAGGGAACTGTTTTTT.

V is TRBV7-2 and J is TRBJ2-6; possibly TRBD1 for D (5 bases). The ends were cut back, 1 base at V and 1 base at J, with 11 bases in the middle. CDR3 length equals 17 residues. Germline V gene data show CDR1 as SGHTA and CDR2 as FQGNSA. CDR3 loop: CASSLGGTPSGANVLTF. CDR3 sequence (DNA): TGTGCCAGCAGCTTAGGGGGCACCCCATCTGGGGCCAACGTCCTGACTTTC.

The CDR3: CASRAGSYWTDTQYF. The CDR3 nucleotides read TGTGCCAGCAGGGCCGGGTCCTACTGGACAGATACGCAGTATTTT. This chain links TRBV6-5 with TRBJ2-3; no reliable D call. Looked up from germline, CDR1 is MNHEY and CDR2 is SVGAGI. The CDR3 spans 15 residues. Trimming took off 6 bases at V and 3 bases at J, with 16 bases between the two ends.

This chain uses TRBV21-1 with TRBJ2-2; the table's D call, TRBD2, has no DNA check behind it. TRBV21-1 has pseudogene status. The length of the CDR3 is 16 residues. The CDR3 protein is CASSGTGGVSTGELFF. The DNA of the CDR3 is TGTGCCAGCAGCGGGACGGGGGGTGTGAGCACCGGGGAGCTGTTTTTT.

The CDR3: CASSHGQGISTDTQYF. CDR3 coding DNA: TGTGCCAGCAGTCATGGACAGGGGATTAGCACAGATACGCAGTATTTT. The chain couples TRBV7-3 to TRBJ2-3; 9 positions agree with TRBD1. The CDR3 runs 16 residues. V was clipped by 6 bases and J by 0 bases; unmatched bases: 7. Germline assignment: CDR1 SGHTA and CDR2 FQGTGA.

The rearrangement links TRBV19 to TRBJ1-1, with 8 bases aligning to TRBD1. The V and J ends lost 4 bases and 3 bases, in that order; junction bases with no gene match: 7. Germline lookup yields CDR1 LNHDA and CDR2 SQIVND (reference sequence). CDR3 length: 15 residues. Here the CDR3 reads CASSTGQGGHTEAFF. The CDR3 bases are TGTGCCAGTAGTACCGGACAGGGTGGGCACACTGAAGCTTTCTTT.

J is TRBJ2-3 and V is TRBV19, with a possible D match to TRBD2 (6 bases). V lost 7 bases and J 0 bases, leaving 8 bases between the germline ends. The CDR3 runs to 13 residues. Germline CDR1 reads LNHDA; CDR2 reads SQIVND (reference sequence). The CDR3 region is CASKGTSTDTQYF. CDR3 bases: TGTGCCAGTAAAGGGACTAGCACAGATACGCAGTATTTT.

The chain couples TRBV6-5 to TRBJ2-7; no reliable D call. Germline loops: CDR1 MNHEY, CDR2 SVGAGI. V was pared by 3 bases and J by 4 bases, with 16 bases between. CDR3 length: 15 amino acids. The CDR3 here is CASSYYSEARYEQYF. The CDR3 nucleotides are TGTGCCAGCAGTTATTACAGTGAAGCACGGTACGAGCAGTACTTC.

The chain is built from TRBV18 and TRBJ2-2, with D unresolved. There are 15 residues in the CDR3. The germline V gene has CDR1 KGHSH and CDR2 LQKENI. V lost 2 bases to trimming and J lost 3 bases, with 10 bases between them. The CDR3 reads CASSPSGLDTGELFF. The CDR3 DNA reads TGTGCCAGCTCACCATCCGGTCTGGACACCGGGGAGCTGTTTTTT.

As for this clone: Other DNA sequences from this sample encode an identical CDR3 as well. The rearrangement links TRBV2 to TRBJ2-7; TRBD1 agrees at 7 bases. V shed 6 bases and J 3 bases; nucleotides not matched to a gene: 2. Per germline, CDR1 SNHLY and CDR2 FYNNEI. This CDR3 region has 12 residues. The CDR3 DNA sequence: TGTGCCAGCAGAAACAGGGGCTACGAGCAGTACTTC. Translating gives CASRNRGYEQYF.

The genes are TRBV18 and TRBJ2-7, with D perhaps matching TRBD2 (5 bases). Trimming shortened V by 1 base and J by 1 base, and 5 bases separated the two germline ends. Per germline, CDR1 KGHSH and CDR2 LQKENI. This CDR3 has 13 residues. The DNA for the CDR3 is TGTGCCAGCTCACCACGAGGGTCCTACGAGCAGTACTTC. Translation: CASSPRGSYEQYF.

The chain combines TRBV27 with TRBJ2-7, with 10 positions matching TRBD2. Losses at the gene ends were 6 bases for V and 4 bases for J; bases not matched to a gene: 6. The CDR3 sequence is 14 residues long. CDR1 and CDR2 from the germline V gene are MNHEY and SMNVEV (reference sequence). The CDR3, as DNA: TGTGCCAGCAGCATAGCGGGGGGTAGATACGAGCAGTACTTC. It codes for CASSIAGGRYEQYF.

The rearrangement links TRBV5-8 to TRBJ1-2; TRBD1 might be the D (5 bases). The CDR3 is 13 residues long. V lost 4 bases and J lost 7, with 14 bases in between. CDR1 is SGHTS and CDR2 is YDEGEE in the germline V gene. The CDR3 loop is CASSLKIRVGYTF. For the CDR3, the DNA is TGTGCCAGCAGCCTCAAAATCAGGGTTGGCTACACCTTC.

The rearrangement joins TRBV19 to TRBJ2-3, with 7 bases aligning to TRBD2. With 5 bases clipped from V and 2 bases from J, the junction kept 4 bases outside the gene matches. The CDR3 covers 14 residues. In germline, CDR1 is LNHDA, CDR2 SQIVND (reference sequence). CDR3 coding DNA: TGTGCCAGTAGTCGAAAGCGGGACACAGATACGCAGTATTTT. Its translation is CASSRKRDTDTQYF.